What follows are 29 T cell receptor beta chains derived from one specimen sequenced in a study of CD8 T cells in ankylosing spondylitis. TCRdb independently ran MiXCR on the 5' RACE reads; one entry per CDR3 protein. The sample shows over 600,000 distinct CDR3 sequences, under 20% of them seen only once. Antigens for these TCRs are unknown. Study-wide results and caveats: Apparently characteristic of ankylosing spondylitis blood was a TCR beta motif (about 8 highly homologous variants).

Sequencing was carried out using blood, either unsorted or a sorted T cell fraction (not recorded which). The source is a male donor with ankylosing spondylitis.

In its sample, this clonotype was seen a few times. J is TRBJ2-1 and V is TRBV4-1; D is possibly TRBD2 (6 bases). Germline loops: CDR1 MGHRA, CDR2 YSYEKL. The CDR3 spans 15 residues. The ends were cut back, 4 bases at V and 6 bases at J, with 16 bases in the middle. DNA of the CDR3: TGCGCCAGCAGCCGCAGACTAGAGTACGGCAATGAGCAGTTCTTC. Its protein is CASSRRLEYGNEQFF.

This clonotype occurred a few times. This sequence joins TRBV7-2 and TRBJ2-1, with D maybe TRBD2 (6 bases). Germline CDR1 is SGHTA and CDR2 is FQGNSA. Trimming took off 5 bases at V and 8 bases at J, with 16 bases between the two ends. The CDR3 loop spans 14 amino acids. The CDR3 DNA is TGTGCCAGCAGCCTTCCGGGCCTAGCGTATGAGCAGTTCTTC. This translates into CASSLPGLAYEQFF.

V and J are TRBV5-1 and TRBJ1-2; 7 bases match TRBD1. The CDR3 consists of 15 residues. Germline CDR1 is SGHRS and CDR2 is YFSETQ. The V and J ends lost 0 bases and 6 bases, in that order; junction bases with no gene match: 8. CDR3 in amino acids: CASSLVDGTVDGYTF. The CDR3 DNA reads TGCGCCAGCAGCTTGGTAGACGGGACAGTAGATGGCTACACCTTC. The whole variable domain, filled in from reference TRBV5-1 and TRBJ1-2, reads KAGVTQTPRYLIKTRGQQVTLSCSPISGHRSVSWYQQTPGQGLQFLFEYFSETQRNKGNFPGRFSGRQFSNSRSEMNVSTLELGDSALYLCASSLVDGTVDGYTFGSGTRLTVV.

This clonotype has just a few counts. This chain uses TRBV7-3 with TRBJ1-1; D not resolved. Trimming cost V 4 bases and J 1 base, with 7 bases left between them. Per the germline V gene, CDR1 is SGHTA and CDR2 is FQGTGA. This CDR3 has 13 amino acids. CDR3 sequence (DNA): TGTGCCAGCAGCTCCGCTCAGAACACTGAAGCTTTCTTT. It translates to CASSSAQNTEAFF.

The J gene is TRBJ2-3, the V gene TRBV6-5; D may be TRBD2 (6 bases). The CDR3 length is 16 residues. The germline V gene has CDR1 MNHEY and CDR2 SVGAGI. V dropped 0 bases and J dropped 1 base, with 11 bases sitting between them. The CDR3 loop is CASSYSGGGGTDTQYF. DNA of the CDR3: TGTGCCAGCAGTTACTCGGGGGGTGGGGGCACAGATACGCAGTATTTT.

CDR3 nucleotides: TGTGCCAGCAGTTACGGGTCTAGTTATGAGACCCAGTACTTC. As protein: CASSYGSSYETQYF. The gene calls are TRBV6-2 or TRBV6-3 and TRBJ2-5; D is ambiguous. The CDR3 totals 14 residues. The V end lost 2 bases, the J end lost 5 bases, and 12 bases lay between the germline ends. CDR1 and CDR2 from the germline V gene are MNHEY and SVGEGT.

The sample holds many counts of this clonotype. The chain joins TRBV28 to TRBJ2-1, with 7 bases aligning to TRBD1. J was trimmed by 6 bases and V by 5 bases; bases with no gene match: 4. Germline CDR1 and CDR2: MDHEN and SYDVKM. The CDR3 runs to 13 residues. The CDR3 protein is CASSPHRGNEQFF. As DNA, the CDR3 is TGTGCCAGCAGTCCTCACAGGGGCAATGAGCAGTTCTTC.

The rearrangement joins TRBV19 to TRBJ2-1; no definite D call. Germline V gene data show CDR1 as LNHDA and CDR2 as SQIVND (reference sequence). V lost 6 bases, J lost 10 bases, and 16 bases lay in between. The CDR3 has 13 residues. The CDR3 protein is CASSRSNIKEQFF. The CDR3 DNA follows: TGTGCCAGTAGCCGATCAAACATCAAGGAGCAGTTCTTC.

This clonotype turned up a few times. The rearrangement uses TRBV6-1 and TRBJ1-4, with 10 positions matching TRBD1. The CDR3 totals 15 residues. In germline, CDR1 is MNHNS, CDR2 SASEGT. Trimming at V came to 6 bases and at J to 7 bases, leaving 8 bases not matched to a gene. CDR3 DNA: TGTGCCAGCAGCACCGGGACAGGGGTTGTTGAAAAACTGTTTTTT. This codes for CASSTGTGVVEKLFF.

The rearrangement links TRBV12-3 or TRBV12-4 to TRBJ2-4, with D perhaps assigned TRBD1 or TRBD2 (6 bases each). CDR3 length: 15 residues. Trimming cost V 2 bases and J 7 bases, with 15 bases left between them. CDR3 sequence (DNA): TGTGCCAGCAGTTTATTCGGGGGCGGGGAGAACATTCAGTACTTC. It specifies CASSLFGGGENIQYF.

The chain joins TRBV18 to TRBJ2-7; D may be TRBD1 (6 bases). The CDR3 has 13 amino acids. Trimming left V 3 bases short and J 5 bases short, with 11 bases between. Looked up from germline, CDR1 is KGHSH and CDR2 is LQKENI. The CDR3 region has the DNA TGTGCCAGCTCACCCCCAGGGGAGAACGAGCAGTACTTC. Protein product: CASSPPGENEQYF. The entire variable domain, with the rest obtained from reference TRBV18 and TRBJ2-7, is as follows: NAGVMQNPRHLVRRRGQEARLRCSPMKGHSHVYWYRQLPEEGLKFMVYLQKENIIDESGMPKERFSAEFPKEGPSILRIQQVVRGDSAAYFCASSPPGENEQYFGPGTRLTVT.

This rearrangement joins TRBV4-1 to TRBJ1-4; D not certain. The germline V gene encodes CDR1 MGHRA and CDR2 YSYEKL. Trimming left V 4 bases short and J 8 bases short, with 11 bases between. This CDR3 has 13 residues. This chain's CDR3 is CASSRIVAEKLFF. In DNA form, the CDR3 reads TGCGCCAGCAGCCGAATAGTAGCGGAAAAACTGTTTTTT.

This clonotype was counted only a few times. V and J are TRBV5-1 and TRBJ2-3; D might be TRBD1 or TRBD2, each matching 5 bases. The CDR3 sequence is 15 residues long. The V end was cut by 0 bases, the J end by 2 bases, with 10 bases between. CDR1 is SGHRS and CDR2 is YFSETQ in the germline V gene. CDR3 nucleotide sequence: TGCGCCAGCAGCTTGGAGGGGACGTTCACAGATACGCAGTATTTT. Encoded protein: CASSLEGTFTDTQYF.

This clonotype was recorded a few times. V is TRBV7-3 and J is TRBJ1-2, with TRBD1 as a possible D gene (5 bases). The germline V gene has CDR1 SGHTA and CDR2 FQGTGA. Trimming removed 8 bases from V and 2 bases from J, with 18 bases in between. This CDR3 is built from 15 residues. In DNA, the CDR3 is TGTGCCAGCGCCCCCTTTGGGGGGGAAAACTATGGCTACACCTTC. This translates into CASAPFGGENYGYTF. Full variable domain (remainder filled in from reference TRBV7-3 and TRBJ1-2): GAGVSQTPSNKVTEKGKYVELRCDPISGHTALYWYRQSLGQGPEFLIYFQGTGAADDSGLPNDRFFAVRPEGSVSTLKIQRTERGDSAVYLCASAPFGGENYGYTFGSGTRLTVV.

The rearrangement links TRBV5-1 to TRBJ2-2, with 9 bases aligning to TRBD2. V dropped 5 bases and J dropped 2; count of bases not matched to a gene: 4. Germline V CDR1 and CDR2: SGHRS, YFSETQ. This CDR3 is 15 amino acids long. The CDR3 reads CASRIAGDNTGELFF. CDR3 nucleotide sequence: TGCGCCAGCAGGATAGCGGGAGACAACACCGGGGAGCTGTTTTTT.

The chain combines TRBV20-1 with TRBJ2-3; 8 bases fit TRBD2. V trimming: 0 bases; J trimming: 3 bases; junction bases outside the gene matches: 8. CDR3 length: 16 residues. Germline values: CDR1 DFQATT, CDR2 SNEGSKA (reference sequence). CDR3 protein: CSARDPGSGGTDTQYF. Here the CDR3 DNA reads TGCAGTGCTAGAGATCCCGGGAGCGGGGGAACAGATACGCAGTATTTT.

This clonotype was detected once. V usage is TRBV5-1 and J usage is TRBJ2-1; 15 nucleotides line up with TRBD2. J was trimmed by 4 bases and V by 4 bases; bases with no gene match: 15. CDR3 length: 20 residues. The germline V gene has CDR1 SGHRS and CDR2 YFSETQ. CDR3 region: CASSPGLAGGIIGTYNEQFF. The CDR3 DNA reads TGCGCCAGCAGCCCGGGACTAGCGGGAGGTATAATCGGGACTTACAATGAGCAGTTCTTC.

This clonotype was recorded many times. This rearrangement joins TRBV6-1 to TRBJ2-1; TRBD2 matches 8 bases. Germline assignment: CDR1 MNHNS and CDR2 SASEGT. There are 16 residues in the CDR3. The J segment lost 2 bases and the V segment lost 5 bases, leaving 8 bases of the junction unmatched. The CDR3 DNA reads TGTGCCAGCAGTCCCCGGGGGGGAGTAACCTACAATGAGCAGTTCTTC. It specifies CASSPRGGVTYNEQFF.

This clonotype was seen a handful of times. The chain links TRBV5-5 to TRBJ2-2, with 7 bases matching TRBD1. CDR3 length: 16 amino acids. V shed 0 bases, J shed 4 bases, and the junction held 6 bases outside the gene matches. Germline assignment: CDR1 SGHKS and CDR2 YYEKEE (reference sequence). In DNA, the CDR3 is TGTGCCAGCAGCTTGGCAGTGACAGGGAGCACCGGGGAGCTGTTTTTT. Amino acid sequence: CASSLAVTGSTGELFF.

V gene TRBV7-3 combines with J gene TRBJ2-7; possibly TRBD1 or TRBD2 for D (5 bases each). The CDR3 extends over 14 amino acids. Trimming stripped 2 bases from V and 6 bases from J, with 14 bases between. Germline V gene data show CDR1 as SGHTA and CDR2 as FQGTGA. CDR3 loop: CASSLGGKAIEQYF. Written as DNA, the CDR3 is TGTGCCAGCAGCTTAGGGGGAAAAGCAATCGAGCAGTACTTC.

This clonotype was seen more than once but under ten times. The chain couples TRBV5-6 to TRBJ2-5; no reliable D call. The germline V gene encodes CDR1 SGHDT and CDR2 YYEEEE. Trimming pared 3 bases from V and 5 bases from J, leaving 14 bases between. The CDR3 is 14 amino acids. The CDR3 nucleotides are TGTGCCAGCAGCTATGGTTGGGGTCGGGAGACCCAGTACTTC. Amino acid sequence: CASSYGWGRETQYF.

The genes are TRBV11-2 and TRBJ1-1; 9 bases map to TRBD1. Trimming cost V 1 base and J 5 bases; bases outside gene matches: 5. Germline V gives CDR1 SGHAT, CDR2 FQNNGV. The CDR3 covers 15 residues. CDR3 in amino acids: CASSLGDRAGTEAFF. DNA of the CDR3: TGTGCCAGCAGCTTAGGGGACAGGGCGGGTACTGAAGCTTTCTTT. The full variable domain, rest sourced from reference TRBV11-2 and TRBJ1-1, is EAGVAQSPRYKIIEKRQSVAFWCNPISGHATLYWYQQILGQGPKLLIQFQNNGVVDDSQLPKDRFSAERLKGVDSTLKIQPAKLEDSAVYLCASSLGDRAGTEAFFGQGTRLTVV.

The CDR3 loop reads CASRGGGPTNEQYF. In DNA, the CDR3 is TGTGCCAGCAGAGGGGGGGGACCCACCAACGAGCAGTACTTC. The rearrangement uses TRBV6-1 and TRBJ2-7; D may be TRBD2 (7 bases). Germline V CDR1 and CDR2: MNHNS, SASEGT. This CDR3 contains 14 residues. Between the trimmed V and J ends, which lost 6 bases and 5 bases, there was a span of 17 bases.

This clonotype came up a few times. The chain uses TRBV12-3 or TRBV12-4 and TRBJ2-1; no clear D gene. V gave up 7 bases and J gave up 9 bases, with 19 bases separating them. The CDR3 consists of 14 residues. CDR3 coding DNA: TGTGCCAGCAAAAGGTTAGAGCCCGGTGGTGAGCAGTTCTTC. Amino acids: CASKRLEPGGEQFF.

As regards this clonotype: Germline is not matched at one junction end, which may reflect a read error. The J gene is TRBJ2-3, the V gene TRBV12-3 or TRBV12-4, with 9 bases matching TRBD1. There are 17 residues in the CDR3. The CDR3 reads CTSRPQGALASTDTQYF. DNA of the CDR3: TGTACCAGCAGACCACAGGGGGCCCTAGCGAGCACAGATACGCAGTATTTT.

The V call is TRBV27, the J call TRBJ2-3; 11 bases fit TRBD2. With V trimmed by 7 bases and J by 5 bases, 11 bases remained unmatched. CDR1 is MNHEY, CDR2 SMNVEV, per germline (reference sequence). The CDR3 contains 16 residues. CDR3 sequence reads: CASTRGSGGVRDTQYF. In DNA form, the CDR3 reads TGTGCCAGCACGAGGGGTAGCGGGGGGGTACGAGATACGCAGTATTTT.

This clonotype appeared a few times. The CDR3 DNA reads as TGTGCCAGCAGCCCGGGGCCGTACGTGGCGGGAGAAGAGACCCAGTACTTC. Its protein product is CASSPGPYVAGEETQYF. The chain uses TRBV3-1 and TRBJ2-5, with 7 bases aligning to TRBD2. The V gene end was trimmed by 4 bases and the J gene end by 3 bases; junction bases not matched to a gene: 14. In germline, CDR1 is LGHDT, CDR2 YNNKEL (reference sequence). The CDR3 is made up of 17 amino acids.

In this sample, this clonotype turned up a few times. The V call is TRBV12-3 or TRBV12-4, the J call TRBJ2-5, with D tentatively TRBD2 (7 bases). This CDR3 has 14 amino acids. Trimming took 8 bases from V and 1 from J, leaving 14 bases between them. Here the CDR3 reads CASGGGRSQETQYF. In DNA form, the CDR3 reads TGTGCCAGCGGGGGCGGGAGATCCCAAGAGACCCAGTACTTC.

This clonotype was observed a handful of times. The chain employs TRBV10-2 and TRBJ1-1; D not certain. The CDR3 spans 14 residues. Trimming removed 6 bases from V and 2 bases from J, with 13 bases in between. Looked up from germline, CDR1 is WSHSY and CDR2 is SAAADI. CDR3 amino acids: CASRLSGANTEAFF. In DNA, the CDR3 is TGCGCCAGCAGGCTATCTGGCGCCAACACTGAAGCTTTCTTT.